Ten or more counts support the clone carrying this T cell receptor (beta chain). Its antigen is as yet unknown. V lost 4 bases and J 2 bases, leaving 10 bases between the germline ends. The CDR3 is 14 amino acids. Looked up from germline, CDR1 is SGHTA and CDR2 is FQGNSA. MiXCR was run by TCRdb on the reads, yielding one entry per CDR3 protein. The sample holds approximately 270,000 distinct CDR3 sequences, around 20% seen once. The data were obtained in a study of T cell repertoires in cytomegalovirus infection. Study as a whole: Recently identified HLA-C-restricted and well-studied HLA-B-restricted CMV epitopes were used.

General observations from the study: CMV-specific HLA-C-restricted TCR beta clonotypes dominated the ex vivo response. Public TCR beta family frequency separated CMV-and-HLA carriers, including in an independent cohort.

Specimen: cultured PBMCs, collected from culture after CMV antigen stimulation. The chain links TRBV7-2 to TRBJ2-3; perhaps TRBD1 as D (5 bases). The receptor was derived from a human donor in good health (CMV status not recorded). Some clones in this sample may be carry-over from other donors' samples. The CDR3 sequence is CASSSSGFTDTQYF. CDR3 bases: TGTGCCAGCAGCTCCTCAGGGTTCACAGATACGCAGTATTTT.